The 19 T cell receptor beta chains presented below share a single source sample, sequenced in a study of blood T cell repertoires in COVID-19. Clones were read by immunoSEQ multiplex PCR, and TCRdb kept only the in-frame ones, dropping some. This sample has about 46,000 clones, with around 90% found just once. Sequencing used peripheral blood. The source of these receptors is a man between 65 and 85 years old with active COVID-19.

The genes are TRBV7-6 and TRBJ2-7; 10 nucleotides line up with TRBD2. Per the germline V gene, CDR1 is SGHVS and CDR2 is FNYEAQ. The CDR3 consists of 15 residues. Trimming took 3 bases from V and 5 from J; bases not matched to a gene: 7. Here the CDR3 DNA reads TGTGCCAGCAGCTTGGGCGGGACTAGCGTGAACGAGCAGTACTTC. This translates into CASSLGGTSVNEQYF.

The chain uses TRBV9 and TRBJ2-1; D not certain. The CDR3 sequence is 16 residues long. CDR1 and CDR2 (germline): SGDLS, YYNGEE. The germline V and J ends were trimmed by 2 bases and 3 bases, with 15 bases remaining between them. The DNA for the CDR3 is TGTGCCAGCAGCGTTCGAGGTCCCAGCTACTACAATGAGCAGTTCTTC. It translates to CASSVRGPSYYNEQFF.

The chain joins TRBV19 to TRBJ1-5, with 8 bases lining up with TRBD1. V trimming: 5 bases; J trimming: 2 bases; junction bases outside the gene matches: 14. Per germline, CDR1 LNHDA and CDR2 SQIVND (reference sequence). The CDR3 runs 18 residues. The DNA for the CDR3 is TGTGCCAGTAGTGCTTCGGACAGGGTTATCCTCGGCAATCAGCCCCAGCATTTT. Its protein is CASSASDRVILGNQPQHF.

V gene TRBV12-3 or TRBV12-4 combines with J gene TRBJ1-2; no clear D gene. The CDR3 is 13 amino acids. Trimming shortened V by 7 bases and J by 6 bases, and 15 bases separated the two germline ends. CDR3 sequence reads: CASTIVPGDGYTF. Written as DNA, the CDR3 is TGTGCCAGCACCATAGTACCCGGGGATGGCTACACCTTC.

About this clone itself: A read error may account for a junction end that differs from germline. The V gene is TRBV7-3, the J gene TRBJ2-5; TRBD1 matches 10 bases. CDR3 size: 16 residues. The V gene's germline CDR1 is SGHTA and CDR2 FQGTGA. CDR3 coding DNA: TGTGCCAGCAGTTTAACCGGGACAGGGGACGCCGGTGCCCAGTACTTC. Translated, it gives CASSLTGTGDAGAQYF.

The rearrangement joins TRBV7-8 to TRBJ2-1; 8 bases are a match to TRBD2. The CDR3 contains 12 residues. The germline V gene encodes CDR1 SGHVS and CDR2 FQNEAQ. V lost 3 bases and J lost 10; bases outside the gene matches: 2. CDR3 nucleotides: TGTGCCAGCAGCTTTAGCGGGAACGAGCAGTTCTTC. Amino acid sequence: CASSFSGNEQFF.

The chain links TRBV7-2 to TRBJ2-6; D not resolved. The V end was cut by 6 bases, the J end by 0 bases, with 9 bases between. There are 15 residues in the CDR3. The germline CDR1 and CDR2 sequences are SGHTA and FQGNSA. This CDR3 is CASSPVLSGANVLTF. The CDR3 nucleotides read TGTGCCAGCAGTCCCGTCCTCTCTGGGGCCAACGTCCTGACTTTC.

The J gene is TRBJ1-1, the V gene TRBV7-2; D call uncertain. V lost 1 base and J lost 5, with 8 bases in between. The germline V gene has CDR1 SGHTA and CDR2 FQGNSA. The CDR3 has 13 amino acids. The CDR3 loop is CASSLGEVTEAFF. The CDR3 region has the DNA TGTGCCAGCAGCTTAGGGGAGGTAACTGAAGCTTTCTTT.

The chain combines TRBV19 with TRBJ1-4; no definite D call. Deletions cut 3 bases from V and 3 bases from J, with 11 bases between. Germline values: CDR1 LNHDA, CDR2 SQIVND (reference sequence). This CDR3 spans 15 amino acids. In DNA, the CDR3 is TGTGCCAGTAGTATCTACGGGGAGGCTAATGAAAAACTGTTTTTT. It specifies CASSIYGEANEKLFF.

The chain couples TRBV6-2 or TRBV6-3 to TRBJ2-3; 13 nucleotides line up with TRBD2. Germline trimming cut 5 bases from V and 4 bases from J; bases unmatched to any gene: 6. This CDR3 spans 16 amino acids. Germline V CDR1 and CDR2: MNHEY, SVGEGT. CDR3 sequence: CASSPWTSGSPDTQYF. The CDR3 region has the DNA TGTGCCAGCAGTCCCTGGACTAGCGGGAGCCCAGATACGCAGTATTTT.

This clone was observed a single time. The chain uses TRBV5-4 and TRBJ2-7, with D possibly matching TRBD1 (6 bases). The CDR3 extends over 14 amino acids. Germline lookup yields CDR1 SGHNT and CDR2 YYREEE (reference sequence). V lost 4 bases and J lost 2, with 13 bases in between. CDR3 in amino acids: CASSGTGLAYEQYF. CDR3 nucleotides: TGTGCCAGCAGCGGAACAGGGTTAGCCTACGAGCAGTACTTC.

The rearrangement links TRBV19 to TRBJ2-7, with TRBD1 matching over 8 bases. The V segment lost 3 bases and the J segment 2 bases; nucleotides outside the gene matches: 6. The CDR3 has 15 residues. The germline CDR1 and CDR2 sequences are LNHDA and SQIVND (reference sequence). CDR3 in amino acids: CASSMGGQGTYEQYF. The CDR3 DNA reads TGTGCCAGTAGTATGGGCGGACAGGGTACCTACGAGCAGTACTTC. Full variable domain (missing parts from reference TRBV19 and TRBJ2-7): DGGITQSPKYLFRKEGQNVTLSCEQNLNHDAMYWYRQDPGQGLRLIYYSQIVNDFQKGDIAEGYSVSREKKESFPLTVTSAQKNPTAFYLCASSMGGQGTYEQYFGPGTRLTVT.

CDR3 nucleotides: TGTGCCTGGAATGGACAGCATAATTCACCCCTCCACTTT. It yields the protein CAWNGQHNSPLHF. V gene TRBV30 combines with J gene TRBJ1-6; D is possibly TRBD1 (6 bases). CDR1 is GTSNPN, CDR2 SVGIG, per germline (reference sequence). There are 13 residues in the CDR3. Trimming cost V 4 bases and J 5 bases, with 9 bases left between them.

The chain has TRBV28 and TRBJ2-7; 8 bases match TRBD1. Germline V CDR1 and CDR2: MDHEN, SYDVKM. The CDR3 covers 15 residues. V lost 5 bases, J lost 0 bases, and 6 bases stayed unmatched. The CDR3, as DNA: TGTGCCAGCAGTGTGGGACAGGTCAGCTCCTACGAGCAGTACTTC. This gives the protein CASSVGQVSSYEQYF. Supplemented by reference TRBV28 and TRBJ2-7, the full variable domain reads DVKVTQSSRYLVKRTGEKVFLECVQDMDHENMFWYRQDPGLGLRLIYFSYDVKMKEKGDIPEGYSVSREKKERFSLILESASTNQTSMYLCASSVGQVSSYEQYFGPGTRLTVT.

CDR3 sequence reads: CASSLVFELVGQGVQETQYF. Written as DNA, the CDR3 is TGCGCCAGCAGCTTGGTGTTTGAGTTAGTAGGGCAGGGGGTTCAAGAGACCCAGTACTTC. The rearrangement joins TRBV5-1 to TRBJ2-5; 7 bases are shared with TRBD1. Losses at the gene ends were 0 bases for V and 2 bases for J; bases not matched to a gene: 19. Germline CDR1 is SGHRS and CDR2 is YFSETQ. The CDR3 covers 20 residues.

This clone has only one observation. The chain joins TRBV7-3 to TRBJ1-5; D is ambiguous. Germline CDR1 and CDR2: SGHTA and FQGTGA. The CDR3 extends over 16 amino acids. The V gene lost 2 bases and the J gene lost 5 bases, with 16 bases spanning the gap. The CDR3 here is CASSLGGDNRDQPQHF. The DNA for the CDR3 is TGTGCCAGCAGCTTAGGAGGAGACAATAGGGATCAGCCCCAGCATTTT.

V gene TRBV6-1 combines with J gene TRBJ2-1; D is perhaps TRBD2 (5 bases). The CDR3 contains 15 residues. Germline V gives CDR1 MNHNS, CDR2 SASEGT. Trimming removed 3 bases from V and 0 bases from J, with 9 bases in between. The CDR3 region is CASSDGDSSYNEQFF. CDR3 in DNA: TGTGCCAGCAGTGACGGGGATAGCTCCTACAATGAGCAGTTCTTC.

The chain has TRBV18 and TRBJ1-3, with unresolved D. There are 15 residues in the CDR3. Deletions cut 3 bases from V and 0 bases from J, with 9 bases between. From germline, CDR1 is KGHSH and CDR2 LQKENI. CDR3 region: CASSPIQHSGNTIYF. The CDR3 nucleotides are TGTGCCAGCTCACCCATCCAACACTCTGGAAACACCATATATTTT.

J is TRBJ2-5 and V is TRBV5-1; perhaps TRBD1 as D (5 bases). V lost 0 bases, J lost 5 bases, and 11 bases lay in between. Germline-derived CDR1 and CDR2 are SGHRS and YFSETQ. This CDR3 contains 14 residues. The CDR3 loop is CASSLDQGSETQYF. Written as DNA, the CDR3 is TGCGCCAGCAGCTTGGATCAGGGCAGCGAGACCCAGTACTTC.